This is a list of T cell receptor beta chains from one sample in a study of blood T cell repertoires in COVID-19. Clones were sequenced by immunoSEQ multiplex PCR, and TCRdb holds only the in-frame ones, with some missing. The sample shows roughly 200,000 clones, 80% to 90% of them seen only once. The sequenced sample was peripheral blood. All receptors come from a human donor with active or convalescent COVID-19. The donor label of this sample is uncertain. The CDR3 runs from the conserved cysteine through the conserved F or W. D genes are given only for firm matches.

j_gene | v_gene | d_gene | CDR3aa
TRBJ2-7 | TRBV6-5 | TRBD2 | CASTERELAYEQYF
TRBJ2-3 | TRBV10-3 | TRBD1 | CAITGQFSDTQYF
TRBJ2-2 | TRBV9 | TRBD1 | CASTLEDRTTGELFF
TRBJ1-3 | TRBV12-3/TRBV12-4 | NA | CASSFEGNTIYF
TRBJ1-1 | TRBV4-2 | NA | CASSQDRGGASFF
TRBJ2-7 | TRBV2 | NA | CASTPGGTVSYEQYF
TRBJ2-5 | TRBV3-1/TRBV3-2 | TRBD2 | CASSQAGTSWETQYF
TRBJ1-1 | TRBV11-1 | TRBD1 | CASRRQGVNTEAFF
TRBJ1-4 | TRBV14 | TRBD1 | CASSSWGQANEKLFF
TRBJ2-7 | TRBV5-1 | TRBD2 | CASSLGMGLARPYEQYF
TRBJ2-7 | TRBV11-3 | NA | CASSPNWAGSYEQYF
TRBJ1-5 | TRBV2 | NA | CASRRENQPQHF
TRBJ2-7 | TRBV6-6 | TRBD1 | CASSYGQGIYEQYF
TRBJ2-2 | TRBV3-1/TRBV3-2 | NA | CASSQDTNELLTGELFF
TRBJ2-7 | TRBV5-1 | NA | CASSSIPGDYEQYF
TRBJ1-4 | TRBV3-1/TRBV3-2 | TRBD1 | CASSQDQGASEKLFF
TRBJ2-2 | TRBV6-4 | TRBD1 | CASSDGQGATGELFF
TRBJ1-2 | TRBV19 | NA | CASTIPREGDYGYTF
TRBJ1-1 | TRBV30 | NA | CAWSVSMNTEAFF
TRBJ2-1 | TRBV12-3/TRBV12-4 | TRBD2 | CASRGGRDEQFF
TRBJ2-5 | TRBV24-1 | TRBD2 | CATSDSRGGTRGTQYF
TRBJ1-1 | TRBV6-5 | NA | CASRSRTGEAFF
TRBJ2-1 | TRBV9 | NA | CASSVASWREQFF
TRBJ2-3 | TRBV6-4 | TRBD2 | CASSDSRGGSTDTQYF
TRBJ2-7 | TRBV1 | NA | CTSSGTSGRVPTSYEQYF
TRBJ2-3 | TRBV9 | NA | CASSVDYLSGTDTQYF
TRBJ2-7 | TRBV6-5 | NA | CASSQGQSYEQYF
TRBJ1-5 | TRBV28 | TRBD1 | CASSFQGVRQPQHF
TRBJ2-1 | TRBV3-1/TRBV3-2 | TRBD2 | CASSRPGGPYNEQFF
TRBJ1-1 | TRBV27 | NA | CASSLIWGRTEAFF
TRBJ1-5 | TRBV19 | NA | CASKTLGTLAGNQPQHF
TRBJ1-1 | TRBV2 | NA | CASRRENTEAFF
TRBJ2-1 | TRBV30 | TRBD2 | CASRGGSSYNEQFF
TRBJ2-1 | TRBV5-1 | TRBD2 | CASSLGASGIIVEQFF
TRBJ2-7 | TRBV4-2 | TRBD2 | CASSLGTSGGHYEQYF
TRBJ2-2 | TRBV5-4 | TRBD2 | CASSKLAGGTGELFF
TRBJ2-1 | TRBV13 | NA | CASSSPPGDSYNEQFF
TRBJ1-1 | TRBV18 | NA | CASSPDTFMNTEAFF
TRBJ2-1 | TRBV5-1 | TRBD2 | CASMAGGTYNEQFF
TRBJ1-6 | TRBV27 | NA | CASSFLRTALNSPLHF
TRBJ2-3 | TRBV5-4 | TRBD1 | CAITGGLAADTQYF
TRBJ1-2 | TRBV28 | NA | CASSLLLGPSYGYTF
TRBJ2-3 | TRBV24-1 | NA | CATSDPGGQQVTDTQYF
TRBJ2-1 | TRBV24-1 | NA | CATSDLAPATNSYNEQFF
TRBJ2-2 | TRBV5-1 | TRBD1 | CASSLEGTVNTGELFF
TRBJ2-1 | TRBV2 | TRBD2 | CASSEERGEGFF
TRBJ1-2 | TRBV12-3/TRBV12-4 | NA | CASSLYEEVGYTF
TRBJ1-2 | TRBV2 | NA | CASSEARGAVYGYTF
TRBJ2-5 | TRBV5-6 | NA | CASSLGPGTIQETQYF
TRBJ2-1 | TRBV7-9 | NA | CASSPGGGGVNEQFF